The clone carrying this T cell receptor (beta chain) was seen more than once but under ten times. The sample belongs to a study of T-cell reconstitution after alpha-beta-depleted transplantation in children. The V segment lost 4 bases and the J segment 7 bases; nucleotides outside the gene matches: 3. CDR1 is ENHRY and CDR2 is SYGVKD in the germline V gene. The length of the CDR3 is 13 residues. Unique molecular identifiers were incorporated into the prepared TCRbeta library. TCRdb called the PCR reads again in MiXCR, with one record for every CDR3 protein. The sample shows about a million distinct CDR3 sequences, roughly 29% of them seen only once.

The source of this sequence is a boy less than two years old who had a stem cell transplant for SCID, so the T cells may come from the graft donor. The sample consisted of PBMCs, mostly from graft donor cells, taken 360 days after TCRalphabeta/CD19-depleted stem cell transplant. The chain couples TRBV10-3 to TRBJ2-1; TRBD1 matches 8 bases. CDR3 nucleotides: TGTGCCATCAGTGTAACAGGGGGTAATGAGCAGTTCTTC. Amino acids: CAISVTGGNEQFF.